Sequencing of this T cell receptor (beta chain) was carried out in a study of T cell responses to AZD1222 COVID-19 vaccine. Concerning this clone itself: The target antigen is unknown.

Here immunoSEQ multiplex PCR was the method, and the copy in TCRdb shows in-frame clones only, minus some. Of 150,000 to 200,000 clones in the sample, about 92% were seen once. Analysis merged second doses at about 4 or about 12 weeks. Study observations and caveats: Regions 160-218 and 743-854 held dominance among vaccine-associated CD4 TCRs, which spanned spike. Spike-specific TCR breadth and depth went up after people got two AZD1222 doses.

The J segment lost 5 bases and the V segment lost 2 bases, leaving 8 bases of the junction unmatched. The CDR3 covers 15 residues. CDR1 is SNHLY, CDR2 FYNNEI, per germline. The V gene is TRBV2, the J gene TRBJ2-7, with 8 nucleotides matching TRBD1. This specimen was peripheral blood, taken 28 days after the second AZD1222 dose. This sequence was found in an adult who received the AZD1222 COVID-19 vaccine. The CDR3 DNA reads as TGTGCCAGCAGTGAACGGCAGGGGGCCCTCCACGAGCAGTACTTC. Its protein product is CASSERQGALHEQYF.